This T cell receptor beta chain was retrieved from a study of OX40 agonist ivuxolimab in advanced cancers. Looking at the study overall: Three patients had partial responses: one hepatocellular carcinoma, two cutaneous melanoma.

Data came from immunoSEQ multiplex PCR; TCRdb stores just in-frame clones and leaves some out. The sample lists 95,000 to 100,000 clones, around 80% occurring once. A single count supports this clone. Sequences were derived from CD4+ or CD8+ T cells sorted from blood, sampled in a trial of the OX40 agonist ivuxolimab. This TCR derives from an adult with an advanced solid tumor such as melanoma, head and neck, liver or kidney cancer.

CDR3: CASSLRTADTDTQYF. DNA for the CDR3: TGCGCCAGCAGCTTAAGAACCGCGGACACAGATACGCAGTATTTT. The rearrangement links TRBV5-1 to TRBJ2-3, with unresolved D. Germline V lookup: CDR1 SGHRS, CDR2 YFSETQ. V lost 2 bases and J lost 2, with 12 bases in between. The CDR3 is 15 amino acids.